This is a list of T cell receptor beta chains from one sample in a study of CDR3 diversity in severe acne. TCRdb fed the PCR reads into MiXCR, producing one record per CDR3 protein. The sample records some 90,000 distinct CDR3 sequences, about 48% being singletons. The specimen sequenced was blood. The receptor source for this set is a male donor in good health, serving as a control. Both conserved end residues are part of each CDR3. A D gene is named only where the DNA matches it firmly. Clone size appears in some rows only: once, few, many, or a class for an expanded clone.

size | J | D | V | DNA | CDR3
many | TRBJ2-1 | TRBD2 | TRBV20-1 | TGCAGTGCTAGAGATCCTAGCGGGGTCAATGAGCAGTTCTTC | CSARDPSGVNEQFF
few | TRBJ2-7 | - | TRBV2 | TGTGCCAGCAGTCTGGTAGGAACAGGGTACCACGAGCAGTACTTC | CASSLVGTGYHEQYF
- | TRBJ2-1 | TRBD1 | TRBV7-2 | TGTGCCAGCAGCCCCGGGACAGAGGACAATGAGCAGTTCTTC | CASSPGTEDNEQFF
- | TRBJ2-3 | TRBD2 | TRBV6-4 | TGTGCCAGCAGTGACTCGGGGGGGGGGGCAGATACGCAGTATTTT | CASSDSGGGADTQYF
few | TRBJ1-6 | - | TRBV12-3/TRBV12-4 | TGTGCCAGCAGTAGGACCTATAATTCACCCCTCCACTTT | CASSRTYNSPLHF
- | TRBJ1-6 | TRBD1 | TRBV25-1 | TGTGCCAGCAGTCCAAGACGGGACAGGGAAAATTCACCCCTCCACTTT | CASSPRRDRENSPLHF
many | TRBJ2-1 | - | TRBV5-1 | TGCGCCAGCAGCTTGGTGGCTAGTACGTCCAATGAGCAGTTCTTC | CASSLVASTSNEQFF
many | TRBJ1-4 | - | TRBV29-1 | TGCAGCGTTGTAGAGGGAACTAATGAAAAACTGTTTTTT | CSVVEGTNEKLFF
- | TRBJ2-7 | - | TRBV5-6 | TGTGCCAGCAGCTTTCAGGTCTACGAGCAGTACTTC | CASSFQVYEQYF
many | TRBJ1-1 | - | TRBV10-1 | TGCGCCAGCAGTGACAGGAACACTGAAGCTTTCTTT | CASSDRNTEAFF
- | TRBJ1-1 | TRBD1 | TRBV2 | TGTGCCAGCAGTCTACAGGGGAAGAACACTGAAGCTTTCTTT | CASSLQGKNTEAFF
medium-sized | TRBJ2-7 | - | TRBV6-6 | TGTGCCAGCAGTCTGGAGGGGGAGAACTACGAGCAGTACTTC | CASSLEGENYEQYF
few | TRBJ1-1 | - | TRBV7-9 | TGTGCCAGCAGCTCCACCGGAGCCGAAGCTTTCTTT | CASSSTGAEAFF
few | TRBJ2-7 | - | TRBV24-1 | TGTGCCACCAGTGATTCAGCGTCCGAGCAGTACTTC | CATSDSASEQYF
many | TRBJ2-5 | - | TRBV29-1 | TGCAGCGTTGGACGACAGGACCTCCAAGAGACCCAGTACTTC | CSVGRQDLQETQYF
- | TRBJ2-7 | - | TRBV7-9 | TGCGCCAGCAGCCAAGCGGGACAGGCCTACGAGCAATACTTC | CASSQAGQAYEQYF
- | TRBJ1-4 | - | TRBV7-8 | TGTGCCAGCAGCGTCAGCTCAACTAATGAAAAACTGTTTTTT | CASSVSSTNEKLFF
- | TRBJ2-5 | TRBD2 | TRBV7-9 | TGTGCCAGCAGGATGAAGACTAGCGGAAAAGAGACCCAGTACTTC | CASRMKTSGKETQYF
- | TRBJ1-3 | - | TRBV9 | TGTGCCAGCAGCTTCCACCAGAACACTGGAAATTTCTTATATTTT | CASSFHQNTGNFLYF
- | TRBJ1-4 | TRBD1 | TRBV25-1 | TGTGCCAGCAGACCGGACAGGGGAGGTGAAAAACTGTTTTTT | CASRPDRGGEKLFF
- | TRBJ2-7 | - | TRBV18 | TGTGCCAGCTCACAAGCGGGACAGAGCTCCTACGAGCAGTACTTC | CASSQAGQSSYEQYF
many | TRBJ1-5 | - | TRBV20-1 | TGCAGTGCTAGAGAGACGGGGGGTAAGGGCAATCAGCCCCAGCATTTT | CSARETGGKGNQPQHF
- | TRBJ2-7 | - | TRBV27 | TGTGCCAGCAGTGCCGGGGAGCAGTACTTC | CASSAGEQYF
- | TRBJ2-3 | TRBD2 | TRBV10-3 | TGTGCCATCAGTGGGGCTAGCGGGAGGGCCGATACGCAGTATTTT | CAISGASGRADTQYF
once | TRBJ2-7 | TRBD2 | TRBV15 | TGTGCCACCAGCAGAGATCGGGCGGGACTACCCTACGAGCAGTACTTC | CATSRDRAGLPYEQYF
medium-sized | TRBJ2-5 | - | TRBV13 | TGTGCCAGCAGCTTCCGGACAAGGTGGGAAACCCAGTACTTC | CASSFRTRWETQYF
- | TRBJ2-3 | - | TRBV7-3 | TGTGCCAGCAGCTTAACGCCAGATACGCAGTATTTT | CASSLTPDTQYF
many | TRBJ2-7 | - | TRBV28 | TGTGCCAGCAGTTTAAGTCCGTACGAGCAGTACTTC | CASSLSPYEQYF
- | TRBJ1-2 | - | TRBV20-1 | TGCAGTGCTAGTAGTACAGTGGCTAACTATGGCTACACCTTC | CSASSTVANYGYTF
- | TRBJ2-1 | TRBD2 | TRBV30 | TGTGCCTTAGACCCCTCTAGCGGGAGCTTGGATGAGCAGTTCTTC | CALDPSSGSLDEQFF
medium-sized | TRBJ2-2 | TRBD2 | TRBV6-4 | TGTGCCAGCAGCCCCCTAGCGGGAGGAACCGGGGAGCTGTTTTTT | CASSPLAGGTGELFF
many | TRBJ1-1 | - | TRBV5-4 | TGTGCCAGCAGCTTCCAGGGGATCCCTGAAGCTTTCTTT | CASSFQGIPEAFF
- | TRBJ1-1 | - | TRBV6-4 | TGTGCCAGCAGACAGCAAGGGACTGGGAACACTGAGGCTTCCTTT | CASRQQGTGNTEASF
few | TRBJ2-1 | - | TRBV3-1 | TGTGCCAGCAGCCAAGGAGGCGGGATGTCCTACAATGAGCAGTTCTTC | CASSQGGGMSYNEQFF
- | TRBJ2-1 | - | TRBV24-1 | TGTGCCACCAGTGACCTCTCCCCTCAGGAGCAGTTCTTC | CATSDLSPQEQFF
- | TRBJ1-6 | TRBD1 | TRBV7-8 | TGTGCCAGCAGCTTAGTAACCGGGACAGGGCGGGTAGATTCACCCCTCCACTTT | CASSLVTGTGRVDSPLHF
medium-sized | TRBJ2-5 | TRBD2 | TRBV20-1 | TGCAGTGCTAGAGCGTCTAGCGGGAGGGCAATCCAAGAGACCCAGTACTTC | CSARASSGRAIQETQYF
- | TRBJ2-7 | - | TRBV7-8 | TGTGCCAGCAGCTTAGTAGGGACATACGAGCGGTACTTC | CASSLVGTYERYF
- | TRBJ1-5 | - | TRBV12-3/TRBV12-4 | TGTGCTACCCTTAGGGAGACCGTAAATTATGCCCAGCATTTT | CATLRETVNYAQHF
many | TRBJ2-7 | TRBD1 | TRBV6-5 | TGTGCCAGCAGTTACTCAGGGACAGGGCCAGGCCCCTCCGAGCAGTACTTC | CASSYSGTGPGPSEQYF
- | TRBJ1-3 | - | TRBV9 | TGTGCCAGCAGCGTAGACGGAGGATCTGGAAACACCATATATTTT | CASSVDGGSGNTIYF
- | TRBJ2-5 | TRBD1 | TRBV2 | TGTGCCAGCACCAAGGACAGGGGGTCGGTAGAGACCCAGTACTTC | CASTKDRGSVETQYF
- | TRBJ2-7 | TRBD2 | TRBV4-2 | TGTGCCAGCAGCATCGTGGGTCGACTAGCGGGAGGGCCATACGAGCAGTACTTC | CASSIVGRLAGGPYEQYF
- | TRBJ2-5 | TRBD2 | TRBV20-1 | TGCAGTGCTATCTCCGGGACTAGCGGAGAGACCCAGTACTTC | CSAISGTSGETQYF
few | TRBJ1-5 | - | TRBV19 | TGTGCCAGTATAGATGGGGGGGCGGCTGATCAGCCCCAGCATTTT | CASIDGGAADQPQHF